The 10 T cell receptor beta chains in this list originate from one sample, sequenced in a study of blood T cells in healthy people across ages. A sample-barcoded 5' primer and a J-beta primer mix were used in a second PCR of roughly 6 to 12 cycles. TCRdb reanalysed the 5' RACE reads using MiXCR and keeps one entry per CDR3 protein. The sample holds about 780,000 distinct CDR3 sequences, about half seen once. The sample taken for sequencing was blood. These receptors all come from an elderly man in good health.

This chain uses TRBV7-3 with TRBJ2-5; a possible D gene is TRBD1 (6 bases). Trimming cost V 2 bases and J 1 base, with 17 bases left between them. The CDR3 spans 17 residues. From germline, CDR1 is SGHTA and CDR2 FQGTGA. Here the CDR3 DNA reads TGTGCCAGCAGCTTACGCCCAGGCACAGGGATCCAAGAGACCCAGTACTTC. It yields the protein CASSLRPGTGIQETQYF. Full variable domain (rest looked up from reference TRBV7-3 and TRBJ2-5): GAGVSQTPSNKVTEKGKYVELRCDPISGHTALYWYRQSLGQGPEFLIYFQGTGAADDSGLPNDRFFAVRPEGSVSTLKIQRTERGDSAVYLCASSLRPGTGIQETQYFGPGTRLLVL.

In this sample, this clonotype turned up a few times. The chain employs TRBV12-3 or TRBV12-4 and TRBJ2-7; D might be TRBD1 or TRBD2, each matching 5 bases. There are 16 residues in the CDR3. Trimming shortened V by 1 base and J by 4 bases, and 17 bases separated the two germline ends. CDR3 loop: CASSLGGPAVSYEQYF. The CDR3 DNA is TGTGCCAGCAGTTTAGGGGGACCTGCGGTGAGTTACGAGCAGTACTTC.

This clonotype was counted ten times or more. The rearrangement links TRBV29-1 to TRBJ2-5; maybe TRBD1 (6 bases). The CDR3 is 13 residues long. Per germline, CDR1 SQVTM and CDR2 ANQGSEA. Trimming stripped 3 bases from V and 5 bases from J, with 13 bases between. The CDR3 region is CSVDSAGDETQYF. For the CDR3, the DNA is TGCAGCGTTGATAGTGCAGGGGACGAGACCCAGTACTTC.

The rearrangement joins TRBV7-9 to TRBJ2-7; tentatively, D is TRBD1 (6 bases). The CDR3 covers 17 residues. Trimming cost V 1 base and J 4 bases, with 20 bases left between them. Per germline, CDR1 SEHNR and CDR2 FQNEAQ (reference sequence). The CDR3 DNA reads TGTGCCAGCAGCTTAGTGTTCGGACAGCCCAGATCTTACGAGCAGTACTTC. It encodes CASSLVFGQPRSYEQYF.

The gene calls are TRBV15 and TRBJ2-3, with 10 bases matching TRBD1. V gave up 5 bases and J gave up 6 bases; unmatched junction bases: 8. The CDR3 sequence is 15 residues long. Germline assignment: CDR1 LNHNV and CDR2 YYDKDF (reference sequence). The DNA of the CDR3 is TGTGCCACCAGCGTCGGGACAGGGGATGGGGATACGCAGTATTTT. This encodes CATSVGTGDGDTQYF.

This clonotype appeared a single time. V gene TRBV27 combines with J gene TRBJ2-1; TRBD2 might be the D (5 bases). The CDR3 loop spans 13 amino acids. Trimming cost V 6 bases and J 9 bases, with 15 bases left between them. CDR1 MNHEY and CDR2 SMNVEV come from the germline V gene (reference sequence). CDR3 nucleotides: TGTGCCAGCAGCCTAGACCCCGGGATTGAGCAGTTCTTC. This gives the protein CASSLDPGIEQFF.

The chain carries TRBV28 and TRBJ2-3, with 9 nucleotides matching TRBD2. The trim removed 4 bases at V and 6 bases at J, leaving 8 bases unmatched. The CDR3 runs to 15 residues. The germline CDR1 and CDR2 sequences are MDHEN and SYDVKM. CDR3 nucleotides: TGTGCCAGCAGTTCCACGGGACTAGCTCGGGATACGCAGTATTTT. Protein: CASSSTGLARDTQYF.

The genes are TRBV9 and TRBJ2-1, with 8 bases aligning to TRBD1. This CDR3 spans 16 amino acids. Germline trimming cut 0 bases from V and 4 bases from J; bases unmatched to any gene: 6. Germline V CDR1 and CDR2: SGDLS, YYNGEE. CDR3 DNA sequence: TGTGCCAGCAGCGTAGTTTCAGGGGGCAGGTACAATGAGCAGTTCTTC. Translation gives CASSVVSGGRYNEQFF.

The CDR3 nucleotides are TGTGCCAGCAAACCCGGGACTAGCGTACCTGAGCAGTTCTTC. Residues: CASKPGTSVPEQFF. The genes are TRBV28 and TRBJ2-1; the match to TRBD2 covers 10 bases. Germline CDR1 and CDR2: MDHEN and SYDVKM. The V and J ends lost 7 bases and 9 bases, in that order; junction bases with no gene match: 9. The CDR3 has 14 residues.

The chain is built from TRBV20-1 and TRBJ2-3, with a weak D call TRBD2 (6 bases). CDR1 and CDR2 from the germline V gene are DFQATT and SNEGSKA (reference sequence). There are 16 residues in the CDR3. The ends were cut back, 4 bases at V and 2 bases at J, with 19 bases in the middle. This chain's CDR3 is CSAIIRSGSTTDTQYF. CDR3 DNA: TGCAGTGCTATTATAAGGAGCGGGTCAACCACAGATACGCAGTATTTT.